Listed below are T cell receptor beta chains from one sample, sequenced in a study of tumour-infiltrating T cells in Burkitt lymphoma. Profiling relied on immunoSEQ multiplex PCR, and the TCRdb table lists in-frame clones only, not all of them. The table lists 6,300 or so clones, around 10% of them singletons. The sample consisted of tumor tissue. These receptors were obtained from a human donor with diffuse large B-cell lymphoma. Both conserved end residues are part of each CDR3. The order of the fields is V gene, J gene, clone size, D gene, CDR3 DNA, CDR3 protein. The D gene is left open where the match is weak. The listing skips clone size in some rows; elsewhere it reads once, few, many or a size class.

>TRBV19|TRBJ1-2|NA|NA
TGTGCCAGTAGTGGCAGCTCGAACTATGGCTACACCTTC
CASSGSSNYGYTF
>TRBV7-8|TRBJ2-3|few|NA
TGTGCCAGCAGCTTAGGATTAGCAACAGATACGCAGTATTTT
CASSLGLATDTQYF
>TRBV14|TRBJ2-7|NA|NA
TGTGCCAGCAGCCAAGGAGGGGTCGAGCAGTACTTC
CASSQGGVEQYF
>TRBV6-6|TRBJ1-1|few|NA
TGTGCCAGCAGTTATAAGAACACTGAAGCTTTCTTT
CASSYKNTEAFF
>TRBV2|TRBJ2-2|NA|NA
TGTGCCAGCAGAGGTACGAACACCGGGGAGCTGTTTTTT
CASRGTNTGELFF
>TRBV27|TRBJ2-7|few|TRBD1
TGTGCCAGCAGTCCGGGACAGGGGCTCTGGGAGCAGTACTTC
CASSPGQGLWEQYF
>TRBV5-1|TRBJ2-1|NA|TRBD2
TGCGCCAGCAGCTTGGGGGCTAGCGGGGGCTACAATGAGCAGTTCTTC
CASSLGASGGYNEQFF
>TRBV23-1|TRBJ2-1|NA|TRBD1
TGCGCCAGCAGTATCCGAGACAGGGGGCTCAATGAGCAGTTCTTC
CASSIRDRGLNEQFF
>TRBV19|TRBJ1-4|NA|NA
TGTGCCAGTAGTATTGCTGGGGCAGGCCACAGTGAAAAACTGTTTTTT
CASSIAGAGHSEKLFF
>TRBV7-8|TRBJ2-1|NA|NA
TGTGCCAGCAGCCAGAACAATGAGCAGTTCTTC
CASSQNNEQFF
>TRBV10-2|TRBJ2-7|few|TRBD1
TGCGCCAGTGTACCGGGACAGCCTTCACCCCGCGAGCAGTACTTC
CASVPGQPSPREQYF
>TRBV9|TRBJ1-6|few|NA
TGTGCCAGCAGCGTAGGTTCCAGGGGAGATTCACCCCTCCACTTT
CASSVGSRGDSPLHF
>TRBV4-2|TRBJ1-2|NA|TRBD1
TGTGCCAGCAGCCAAGAACTACAATCCGGGACAGGGGATGGCTACACCTTC
CASSQELQSGTGDGYTF
>TRBV4-1|TRBJ2-3|NA|TRBD2
TGCGCCAGCAGCCTCTCAGGAACTAGCGGGCTCACAGATACGCAGTATTTT
CASSLSGTSGLTDTQYF